Here is one T cell receptor (beta chain) with its context. No antigen is known for it. The input lacks base qualities; no much larger clone sits a single base away. Including the terminal cysteine and phenylalanine, the CDR3 comprises 14 residues. Just the 42-base CDR3 DNA is kept, in frame starting at base 1. For CDR1 and CDR2, the germline V gene lists MNHEY and SVGAGI. V is cut by 8 bases and J by 5 bases, and the space between the germline ends is 19 bases. Participants in the prospective study were aged about 18 to 89 years, lived in approximately 26 United States geographic areas, and enrolled through a virtual design. In the prospective study, participants were assigned to cohorts based on the clinical history participants reported in a screening survey and a study questionnaire. In the prospective study, whole blood, serum and a nasopharyngeal or oropharyngeal swab were collected from each participant by mobile phlebotomists. Prospective study participants could optionally give additional blood draws and questionnaires over an approximately two-month period. Before DNA extraction, prospective study blood samples were shipped either frozen or at room temperature.

The sample comes from a study of blood T cell repertoires in COVID-19 (dated by TCRdb to the early 2020s). In terms of the full investigation: The collaborator samples originated in the United States, Italy and Spain and spanned the acute and convalescent phases of COVID-19. The prospective study material was composed of cDNA or gDNA derived from T cells, B-cell-depleted T cells, or PBMCs. The dataset comprised deeply sampled blood TCRbeta repertoires from subjects exposed to, actively infected with, or recovered from COVID-19. The repertoires were made available in a free public database intended to serve as a resource for research on the immune response to SARS-CoV-2. The samples were drawn from two sources: the first 160 participants of the ongoing ImmuneRACE study, and fewer than 1,500 subjects contributed by 6 global collaborators. Sample metadata almost always included a de-identified subject ID, COVID-19 status, age in years and sex. Where available, HLA class I and class II types were obtained from metadata supplied by the sample provider rather than from assay-based typing.

The immunoSEQ Assay, a bias-controlled multiplex PCR, was used to amplify TCRbeta CDR3 regions from genomic DNA. Per the authors' processing: The number of nucleated cells in each sample was estimated by amplification of reference gene primers within the assay. Sequence reads were collapsed and filtered to measure the absolute abundance of every unique TCRbeta CDR3 rearrangement. For each sample, productive Simpson clonality was calculated by taking the square root of Simpson's diversity index across productive rearrangements. The table was pulled from immuneACCESS by TCRdb, which kept in-frame rearrangements only. Such tables lose some clones; where checked, under half of the loss comes from unresolved V genes, and the rest has no known cause. The DNA was the basis for D and trimming; V, J and clone size are from that table. The sample table lists about 140,000 clones, more than 70% of them with a count of one. Of the sample, 4.5% to 7% falls within the top ten clones.

Points the paper makes about the study in general: The quantity of clinical and demographic metadata differed by source and by participant and was supplied without curation.

The receptor chain draws on TRBV6-5 and TRBJ2-7, and the D gene may be TRBD2, 7 bases matching. The sequenced sample consisted of PBMCs or T cells enriched from blood (not recorded which). The clonotype originates from a man in his forties or fifties with acute COVID-19. CDR3 region: CASARGARVHEQYF. The sequenced DNA is TGTGCCAGCGCCCGGGGGGCCAGGGTGCACGAGCAGTACTTC.